This T cell receptor beta chain was sequenced in a study of early T cells in non-severe SARS-CoV-2 infection. Study-wide context: Unsorted whole-blood RNA was sequenced in bulk, leaving chains unpaired. The study, taken as a whole, reports: Clonotype matching in VDJdb favored anti-spike CD8 responses and did not capture private and CD4 specificities.

cDNA molecules, individually, were tagged with unique molecular identifiers. In TCRdb, the 5' RACE reads were re-called with MiXCR into one record per CDR3 protein. This sample has tens of thousands of distinct CDR3 sequences; more than 12% occur once, and the top ten carry around 5.1%. This CDR3 contains 14 residues. V lost 3 bases, J lost 2 bases, and 12 bases lay in between. Per germline, CDR1 SGHDT and CDR2 YYEEEE. This clonotype was found many times. What it binds is unknown. What was sequenced was whole blood. The chain has TRBV5-6 and TRBJ2-7; D ambiguous. The TCR was taken from an adult who was a healthcare worker with PCR-confirmed SARS-CoV-2 infection or an uninfected control (not recorded which). The DNA of the CDR3 is TGTGCCAGCAGCTCCGGGCCCGTACCCTACGAGCAGTACTTC. Amino acids: CASSSGPVPYEQYF.